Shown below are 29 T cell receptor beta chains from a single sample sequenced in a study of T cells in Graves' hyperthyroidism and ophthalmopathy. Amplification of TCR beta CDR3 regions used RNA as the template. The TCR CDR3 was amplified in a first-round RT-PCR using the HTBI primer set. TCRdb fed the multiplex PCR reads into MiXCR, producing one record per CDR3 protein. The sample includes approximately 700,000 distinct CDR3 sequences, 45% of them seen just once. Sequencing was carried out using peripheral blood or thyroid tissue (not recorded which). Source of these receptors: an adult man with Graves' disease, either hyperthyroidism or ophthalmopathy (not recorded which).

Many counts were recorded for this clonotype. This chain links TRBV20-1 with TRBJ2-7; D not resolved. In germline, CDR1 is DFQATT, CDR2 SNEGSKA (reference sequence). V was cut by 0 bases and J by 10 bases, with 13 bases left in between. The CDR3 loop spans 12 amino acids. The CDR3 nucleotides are TGCAGTGCTAGAGATCCGTCGGCTACCCAGTACTTC. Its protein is CSARDPSATQYF.

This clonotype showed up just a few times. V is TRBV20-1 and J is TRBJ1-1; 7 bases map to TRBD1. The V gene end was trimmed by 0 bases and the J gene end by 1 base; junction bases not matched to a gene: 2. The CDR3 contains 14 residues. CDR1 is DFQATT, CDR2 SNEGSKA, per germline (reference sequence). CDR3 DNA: TGCAGTGCTAGAGATGACAGGGAGAACACTGAAGCTTTCTTT. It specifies CSARDDRENTEAFF.

CDR3 in DNA: TGTGCCACCAGTGAGGCGACAGGCCTTAACTATGGCTACACCTTC. Translating it yields CATSEATGLNYGYTF. The rearrangement uses TRBV24-1 and TRBJ1-2, with D perhaps matching TRBD1 (6 bases). V shed 4 bases and J shed 1 base, with 12 bases lying between them. This CDR3 spans 15 amino acids. Germline V gene sequence: CDR1 KGHDR, CDR2 SFDVKD.

The CDR3 loop is CASSLGIGGKQFF. The CDR3, as DNA: TGTGCCAGCAGCTTGGGGATCGGGGGGAAGCAGTTCTTC. The chain joins TRBV5-6 to TRBJ2-7, with TRBD2 identical over 7 bases. The J call is doubtful: the DNA matches TRBJ2-1 better. The CDR3 covers 13 residues. In germline, CDR1 is SGHDT, CDR2 YYEEEE.

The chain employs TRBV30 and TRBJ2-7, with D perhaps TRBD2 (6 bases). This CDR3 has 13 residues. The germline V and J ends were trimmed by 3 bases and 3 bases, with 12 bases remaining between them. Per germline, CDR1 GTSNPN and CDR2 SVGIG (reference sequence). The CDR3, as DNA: TGTGCCTGGAGGGGAGGCAGCGGCTACGAGCAGTACTTC. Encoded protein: CAWRGGSGYEQYF.

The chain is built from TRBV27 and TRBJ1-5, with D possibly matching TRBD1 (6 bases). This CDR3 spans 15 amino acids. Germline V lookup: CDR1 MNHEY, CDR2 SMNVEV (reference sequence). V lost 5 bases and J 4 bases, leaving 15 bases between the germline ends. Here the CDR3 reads CASSPTGYRNQPQHF. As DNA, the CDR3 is TGTGCCAGCAGTCCCACAGGGTACCGTAATCAGCCCCAGCATTTT.

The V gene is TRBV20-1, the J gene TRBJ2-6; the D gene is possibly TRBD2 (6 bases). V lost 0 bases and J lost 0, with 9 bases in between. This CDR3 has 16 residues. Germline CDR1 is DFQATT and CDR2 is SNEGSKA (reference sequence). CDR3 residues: CSARDHGGSGANVLTF. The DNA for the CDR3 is TGCAGTGCTAGAGATCACGGGGGCTCTGGGGCCAACGTCCTGACTTTC.

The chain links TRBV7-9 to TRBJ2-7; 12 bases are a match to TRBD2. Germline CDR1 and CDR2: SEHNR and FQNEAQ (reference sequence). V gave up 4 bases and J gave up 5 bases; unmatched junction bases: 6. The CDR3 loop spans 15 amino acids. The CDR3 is CASSSTSGRSHEQYF. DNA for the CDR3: TGTGCCAGCAGCTCGACTAGCGGGAGATCCCACGAGCAGTACTTC.

Here the CDR3 reads CASQRRQRYQPQHF. CDR3 sequence (DNA): TGTGCCAGCCAGCGCCGACAGCGGTATCAGCCCCAGCATTTT. The rearrangement uses TRBV19 and TRBJ1-5; tentatively, D is TRBD1 (5 bases). V lost 9 bases to trimming and J lost 5 bases, with 17 bases between them. CDR1 is LNHDA and CDR2 is SQIVND in the germline V gene (reference sequence). The CDR3 sequence is 14 residues long.

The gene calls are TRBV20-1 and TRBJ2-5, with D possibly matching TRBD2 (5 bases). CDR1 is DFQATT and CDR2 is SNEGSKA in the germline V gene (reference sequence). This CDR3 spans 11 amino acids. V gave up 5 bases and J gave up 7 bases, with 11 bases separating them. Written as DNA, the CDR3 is TGCAGTGCTCAAGCCGGAGGGACCCAGTACTTC. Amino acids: CSAQAGGTQYF.

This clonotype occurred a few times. The CDR3 region is CASSAHPDRLNTEAFF. CDR3 sequence (DNA): TGTGCCAGCAGCGCGCACCCCGACAGACTAAACACTGAAGCTTTCTTT. This chain joins TRBV9 and TRBJ1-1; tentative D call: TRBD1 (5 bases). Trimming took 3 bases from V and 2 from J, leaving 17 bases between them. Per the germline V gene, CDR1 is SGDLS and CDR2 is YYNGEE. The CDR3 runs 16 residues.

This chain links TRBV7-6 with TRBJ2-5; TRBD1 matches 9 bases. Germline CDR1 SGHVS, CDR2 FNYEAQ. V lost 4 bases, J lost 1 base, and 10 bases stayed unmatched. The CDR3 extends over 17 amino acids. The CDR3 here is CASSSPRTGESQETQYF. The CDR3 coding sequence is TGTGCCAGCAGCTCGCCCAGGACAGGGGAATCCCAAGAGACCCAGTACTTC.

The CDR3, as DNA: TGTGCCAGCAGCGTAGAGGTTCTGAGGAAGCGGGACACCATATATTTT. Protein product: CASSVEVLRKRDTIYF. This rearrangement joins TRBV9 to TRBJ1-3; no definite D call. Deletions cut 0 bases from V and 8 bases from J, with 18 bases between. This CDR3 has 16 amino acids. Germline-derived CDR1 and CDR2 are SGDLS and YYNGEE.

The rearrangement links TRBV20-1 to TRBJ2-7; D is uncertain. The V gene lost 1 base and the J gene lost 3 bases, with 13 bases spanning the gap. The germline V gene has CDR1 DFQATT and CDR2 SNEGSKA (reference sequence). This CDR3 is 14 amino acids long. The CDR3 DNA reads TGCAGTGCTAGAGGTGGTTCTAATTTCTACGAGCAGTACTTC. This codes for CSARGGSNFYEQYF.

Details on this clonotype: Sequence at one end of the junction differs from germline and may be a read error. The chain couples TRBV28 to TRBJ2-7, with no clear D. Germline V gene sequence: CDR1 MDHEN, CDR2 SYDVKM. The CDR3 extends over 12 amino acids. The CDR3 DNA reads TGTGCCAGCGGTTTAATTGGCTACGAGCAGTACTTC. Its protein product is CASGLIGYEQYF.

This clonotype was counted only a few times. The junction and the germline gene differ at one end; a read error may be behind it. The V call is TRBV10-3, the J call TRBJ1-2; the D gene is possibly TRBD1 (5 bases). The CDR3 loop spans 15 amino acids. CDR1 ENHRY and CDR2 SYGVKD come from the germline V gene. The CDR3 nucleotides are TGTGCCAGCAGTGTCGGGGCCTCAGCTGGCTATGGCTACACCTTC. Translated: CASSVGASAGYGYTF.

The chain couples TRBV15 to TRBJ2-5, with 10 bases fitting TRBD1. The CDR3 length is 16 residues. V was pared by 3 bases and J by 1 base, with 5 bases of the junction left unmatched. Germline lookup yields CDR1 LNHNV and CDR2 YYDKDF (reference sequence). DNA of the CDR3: TGTGCCACCAGCAGCCCGCGACAGGGGGCCCAAGAGACCCAGTACTTC. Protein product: CATSSPRQGAQETQYF.

CDR3 sequence: CASSVEPAGVLSPLHF. The CDR3 region has the DNA TGTGCCAGCAGCGTTGAACCGGCGGGGGTCTTGTCACCCCTCCACTTT. The chain couples TRBV25-1 to TRBJ1-6, with D perhaps TRBD1 (5 bases). Germline CDR1 and CDR2: MGHDK and SYGVNS. This CDR3 has 16 amino acids. Trimming removed 6 bases at V and 10 bases at J, with 22 bases between.

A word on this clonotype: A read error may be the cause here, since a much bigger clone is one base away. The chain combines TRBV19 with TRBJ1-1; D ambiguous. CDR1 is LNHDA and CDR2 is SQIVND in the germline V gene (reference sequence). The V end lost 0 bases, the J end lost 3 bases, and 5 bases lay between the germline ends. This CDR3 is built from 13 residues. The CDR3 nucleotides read TGTGCCAGTAGTATAGACGGGGACACTGAAGCTTTCTTT. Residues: CASSIDGDTEAFF.

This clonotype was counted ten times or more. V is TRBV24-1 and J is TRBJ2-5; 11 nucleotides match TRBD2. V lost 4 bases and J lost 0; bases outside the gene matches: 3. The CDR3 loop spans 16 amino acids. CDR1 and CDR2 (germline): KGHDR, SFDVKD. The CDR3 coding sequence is TGTGCCACCAGTGACTCGACTAGCGGGGACCAAGAGACCCAGTACTTC. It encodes CATSDSTSGDQETQYF.

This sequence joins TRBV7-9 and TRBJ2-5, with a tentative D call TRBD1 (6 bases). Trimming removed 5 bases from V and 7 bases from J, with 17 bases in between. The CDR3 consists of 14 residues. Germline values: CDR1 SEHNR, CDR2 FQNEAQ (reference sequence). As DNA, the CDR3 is TGTGCCAGCAGCGCAACAGGGTTTGGGGGGACCCAGTACTTC. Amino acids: CASSATGFGGTQYF. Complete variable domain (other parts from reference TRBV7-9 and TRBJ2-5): DTGVSQNPRHKITKRGQNVTFRCDPISEHNRLYWYRQTLGQGPEFLTYFQNEAQLEKSRLLSDRFSAERPKGSFSTLEIQRTEQGDSAMYLCASSATGFGGTQYFGPGTRLLVL.

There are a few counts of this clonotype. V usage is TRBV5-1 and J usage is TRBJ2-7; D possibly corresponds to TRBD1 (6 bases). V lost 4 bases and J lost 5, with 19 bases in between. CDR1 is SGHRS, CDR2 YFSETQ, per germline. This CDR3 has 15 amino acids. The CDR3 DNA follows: TGCGCCAGCAGCCGCTACAGGGTGATCCTGGACGAGCAGTACTTC. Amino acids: CASSRYRVILDEQYF. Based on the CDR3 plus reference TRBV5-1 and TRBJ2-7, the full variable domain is KAGVTQTPRYLIKTRGQQVTLSCSPISGHRSVSWYQQTPGQGLQFLFEYFSETQRNKGNFPGRFSGRQFSNSRSEMNVSTLELGDSALYLCASSRYRVILDEQYFGPGTRLTVT.

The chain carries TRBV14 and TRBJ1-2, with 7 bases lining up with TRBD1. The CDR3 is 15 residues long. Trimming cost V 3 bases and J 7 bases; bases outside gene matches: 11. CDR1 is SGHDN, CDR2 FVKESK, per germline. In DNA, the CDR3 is TGTGCCAGCAGCCAGCTGGGGCAGGGGGTGTCTGGCTACACCTTC. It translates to CASSQLGQGVSGYTF. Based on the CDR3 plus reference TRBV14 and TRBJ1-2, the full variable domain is EAGVTQFPSHSVIEKGQTVTLRCDPISGHDNLYWYRRVMGKEIKFLLHFVKESKQDESGMPNNRFLAERTGGTYSTLKVQPAELEDSGVYFCASSQLGQGVSGYTFGSGTRLTVV.

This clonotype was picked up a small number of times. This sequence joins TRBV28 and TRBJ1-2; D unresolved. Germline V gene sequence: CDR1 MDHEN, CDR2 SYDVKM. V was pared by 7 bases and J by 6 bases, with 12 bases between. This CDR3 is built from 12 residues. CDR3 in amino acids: CASTSDEDGYTF. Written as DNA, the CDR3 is TGTGCCAGCACCTCGGACGAGGATGGCTACACCTTC.

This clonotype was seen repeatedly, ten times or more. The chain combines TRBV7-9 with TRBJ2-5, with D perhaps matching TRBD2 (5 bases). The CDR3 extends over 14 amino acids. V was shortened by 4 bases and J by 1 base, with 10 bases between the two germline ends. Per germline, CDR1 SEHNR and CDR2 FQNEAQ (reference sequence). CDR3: CASSSATTQETQYF. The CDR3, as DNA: TGTGCCAGCAGCTCAGCGACTACCCAAGAGACCCAGTACTTC.

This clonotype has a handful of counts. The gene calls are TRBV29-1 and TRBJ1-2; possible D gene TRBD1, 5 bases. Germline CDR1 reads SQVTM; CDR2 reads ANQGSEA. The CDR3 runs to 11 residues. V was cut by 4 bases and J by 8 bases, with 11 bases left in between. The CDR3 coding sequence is TGCAGCGTTGTCGGGGCCGGCGGCTACACCTTC. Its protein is CSVVGAGGYTF. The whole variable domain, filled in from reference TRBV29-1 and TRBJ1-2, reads SAVISQKPSRDICQRGTSLTIQCQVDSQVTMMFWYRQQPGQSLTLIATANQGSEATYESGFVIDKFPISRPNLTFSTLTVSNMSPEDSSIYLCSVVGAGGYTFGSGTRLTVV.

CDR3: CATSDFGTREQYF. CDR3 nucleotide sequence: TGTGCCACCAGTGATTTTGGGACGCGCGAGCAGTACTTC. This chain connects TRBV24-1 to TRBJ2-7; D tentatively reads TRBD1 or TRBD2 (5 bases each). This CDR3 comprises 13 residues. Between the trimmed V and J ends, which lost 1 base and 6 bases, there was a span of 9 bases. CDR1 is KGHDR and CDR2 is SFDVKD in the germline V gene.

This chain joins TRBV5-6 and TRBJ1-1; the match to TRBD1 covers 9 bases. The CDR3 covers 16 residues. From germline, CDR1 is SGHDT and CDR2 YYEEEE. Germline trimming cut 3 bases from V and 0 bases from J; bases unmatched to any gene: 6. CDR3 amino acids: CASSWLGQGVNTEAFF. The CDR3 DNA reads TGTGCCAGCAGCTGGCTGGGACAGGGAGTGAACACTGAAGCTTTCTTT.

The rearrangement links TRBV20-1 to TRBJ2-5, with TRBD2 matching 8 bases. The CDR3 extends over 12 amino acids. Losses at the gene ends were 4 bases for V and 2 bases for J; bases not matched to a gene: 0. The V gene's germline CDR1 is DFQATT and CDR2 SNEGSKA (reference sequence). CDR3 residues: CSAKREQETQYF. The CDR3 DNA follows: TGCAGTGCTAAGCGGGAGCAAGAGACCCAGTACTTC.